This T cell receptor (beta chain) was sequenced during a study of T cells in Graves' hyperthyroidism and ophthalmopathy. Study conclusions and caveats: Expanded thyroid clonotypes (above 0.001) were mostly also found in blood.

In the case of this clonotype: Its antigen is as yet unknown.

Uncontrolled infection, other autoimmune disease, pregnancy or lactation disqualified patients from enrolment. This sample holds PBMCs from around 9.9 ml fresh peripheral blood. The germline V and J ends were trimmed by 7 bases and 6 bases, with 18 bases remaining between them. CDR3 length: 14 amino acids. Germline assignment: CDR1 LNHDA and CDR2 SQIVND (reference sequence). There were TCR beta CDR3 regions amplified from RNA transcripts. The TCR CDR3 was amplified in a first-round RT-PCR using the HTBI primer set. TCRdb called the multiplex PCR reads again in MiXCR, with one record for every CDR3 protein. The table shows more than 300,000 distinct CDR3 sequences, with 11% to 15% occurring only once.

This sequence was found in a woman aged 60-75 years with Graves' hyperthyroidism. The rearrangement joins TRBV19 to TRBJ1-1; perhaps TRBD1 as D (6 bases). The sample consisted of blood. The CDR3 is CASTPWGGLAEAFF. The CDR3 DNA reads TGTGCCAGTACCCCGTGGGGGGGGCTGGCTGAAGCTTTCTTT.